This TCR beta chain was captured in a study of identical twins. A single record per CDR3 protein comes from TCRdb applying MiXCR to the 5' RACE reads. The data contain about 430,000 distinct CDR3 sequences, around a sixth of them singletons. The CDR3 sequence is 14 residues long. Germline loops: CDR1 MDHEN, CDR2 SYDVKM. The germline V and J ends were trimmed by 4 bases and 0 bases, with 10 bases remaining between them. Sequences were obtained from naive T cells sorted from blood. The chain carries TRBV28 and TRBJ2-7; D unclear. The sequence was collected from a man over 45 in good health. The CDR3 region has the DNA TGTGCCAGCAGTTCACCGACATTCTCCTACGAGCAGTACTTC. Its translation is CASSSPTFSYEQYF.